This TCR beta chain originates from a study of cytotoxic CD8 clonotypes in ibrutinib-treated CLL. Study results and limitations: The study sampled sustained-remission and progressing patients at different times. Contraction or stability on treatment characterized the public clonotypes, which were uncommon.

Depth targeted 1 in 200,000 to 1 in 1 million T cells, averaging approximately 9.3x coverage per clonotype. Profiling relied on immunoSEQ multiplex PCR, and the TCRdb table lists in-frame clones only, not all of them. The table lists approximately 210,000 clones, 72% of them singletons. CDR3 length: 14 residues. Germline lookup yields CDR1 LGHNT and CDR2 FRNRAP. The germline V and J ends were trimmed by 4 bases and 4 bases, with 11 bases remaining between them. Comments on this clone: Its specificity is unknown.

The chain employs TRBV12-5 and TRBJ1-3, with D unclear. Sample: PBMCs, taken after 24 months of ibrutinib treatment. The TCR originated in a human donor with chronic lymphocytic leukemia. The CDR3 coding sequence is TGTGCTAGTGGTTGGGGAGGGCCGGGAAACACCATATATTTT. Its translation is CASGWGGPGNTIYF.